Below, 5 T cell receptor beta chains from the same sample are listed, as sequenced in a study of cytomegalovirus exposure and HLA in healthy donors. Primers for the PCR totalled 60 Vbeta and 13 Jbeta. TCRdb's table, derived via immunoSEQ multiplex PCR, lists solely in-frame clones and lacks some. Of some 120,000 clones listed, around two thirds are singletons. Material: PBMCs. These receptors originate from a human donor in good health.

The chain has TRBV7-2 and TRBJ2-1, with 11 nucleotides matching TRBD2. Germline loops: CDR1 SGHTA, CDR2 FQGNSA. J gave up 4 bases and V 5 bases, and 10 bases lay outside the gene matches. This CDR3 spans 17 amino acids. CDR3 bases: TGTGCCAGCAGCAGAACTGCCCGGACTAGCGGGTACAATGAGCAGTTCTTC. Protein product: CASSRTARTSGYNEQFF. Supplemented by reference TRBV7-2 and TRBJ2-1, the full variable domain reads GAGVSQSPSNKVTEKGKDVELRCDPISGHTALYWYRQSLGQGLEFLIYFQGNSAPDKSGLPSDRFSAERTGGSVSTLTIQRTQQEDSAVYLCASSRTARTSGYNEQFFGPGTRLTVL.

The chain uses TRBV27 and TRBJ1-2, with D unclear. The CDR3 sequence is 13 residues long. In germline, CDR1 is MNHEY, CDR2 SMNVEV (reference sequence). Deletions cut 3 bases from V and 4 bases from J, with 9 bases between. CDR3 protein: CASSFDRGYGYTF. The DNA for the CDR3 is TGTGCCAGCAGTTTTGACCGAGGCTATGGCTACACCTTC.

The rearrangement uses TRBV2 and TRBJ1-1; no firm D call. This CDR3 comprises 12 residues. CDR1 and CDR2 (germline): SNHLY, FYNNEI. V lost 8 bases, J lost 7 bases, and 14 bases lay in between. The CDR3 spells CASRALILEAFF. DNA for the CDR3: TGTGCCAGCCGAGCCCTAATACTTGAAGCTTTCTTT.

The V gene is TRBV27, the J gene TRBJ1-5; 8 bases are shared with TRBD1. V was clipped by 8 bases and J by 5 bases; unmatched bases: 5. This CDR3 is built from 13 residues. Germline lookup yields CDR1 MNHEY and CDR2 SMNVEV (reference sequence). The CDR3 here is CASGDRRYQPQHF. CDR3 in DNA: TGTGCCAGCGGGGACAGGCGGTATCAGCCCCAGCATTTT.

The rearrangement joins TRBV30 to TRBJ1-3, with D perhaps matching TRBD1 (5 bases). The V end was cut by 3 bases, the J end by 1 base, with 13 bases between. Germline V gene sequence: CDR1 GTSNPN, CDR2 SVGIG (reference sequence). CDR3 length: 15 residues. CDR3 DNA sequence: TGTGCCTGGAGCCCGGGACTATCTTCTGGAAACACCATATATTTT. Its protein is CAWSPGLSSGNTIYF. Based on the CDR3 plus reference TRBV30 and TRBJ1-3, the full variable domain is SQTIHQWPATLVQPVGSPLSLECTVEGTSNPNLYWYRQAAGRGLQLLFYSVGIGQISSEVPQNLSASRPQDRQFILSSKKLLLSDSGFYLCAWSPGLSSGNTIYFGEGSWLTVV.